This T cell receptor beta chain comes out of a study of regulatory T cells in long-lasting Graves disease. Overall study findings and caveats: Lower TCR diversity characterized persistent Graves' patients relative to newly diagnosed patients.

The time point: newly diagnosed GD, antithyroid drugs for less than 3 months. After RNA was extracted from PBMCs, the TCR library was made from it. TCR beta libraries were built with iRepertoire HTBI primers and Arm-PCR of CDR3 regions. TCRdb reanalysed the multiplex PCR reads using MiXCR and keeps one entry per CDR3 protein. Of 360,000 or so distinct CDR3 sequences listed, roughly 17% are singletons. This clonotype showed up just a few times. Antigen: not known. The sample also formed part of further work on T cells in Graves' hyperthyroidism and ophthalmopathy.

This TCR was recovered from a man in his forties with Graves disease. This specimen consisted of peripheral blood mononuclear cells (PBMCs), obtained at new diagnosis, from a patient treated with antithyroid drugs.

The CDR3 nucleotides read TGCAGCGTTCTTCGACAGGGGAGTGAAGCTTTCTTT. Its translation: CSVLRQGSEAFF. The chain carries TRBV29-1 and TRBJ1-1; TRBD1 agrees at 8 bases. The length of the CDR3 is 12 residues. V gave up 5 bases and J gave up 7 bases; unmatched junction bases: 6. Germline assignment: CDR1 SQVTM and CDR2 ANQGSEA.